This entry lists 32 T cell receptor beta chains sequenced from one sample in a study of early T cells in non-severe SARS-CoV-2 infection. One entry per CDR3 protein, called by TCRdb with MiXCR from the 5' RACE reads. The sample lists roughly 93,000 distinct CDR3 sequences; approximately 10% were seen once. The sample was whole blood. The receptors shown here come from an adult who was a healthcare worker with PCR-confirmed SARS-CoV-2 infection or an uninfected control (not recorded which).

This clonotype was observed a few times. V is TRBV20-1 and J is TRBJ2-3; D is ambiguous. V was cut by 4 bases and J by 2 bases, with 10 bases left in between. In germline, CDR1 is DFQATT, CDR2 SNEGSKA (reference sequence). The CDR3 covers 13 residues. CDR3 coding DNA: TGCAGTGCTAATGCGGAACCCACAGATACGCAGTATTTT. Amino acid sequence: CSANAEPTDTQYF.

This rearrangement joins TRBV27 to TRBJ2-3; D could derive from TRBD1 or TRBD2 (5 bases each). V lost 6 bases to trimming and J lost 5 bases, with 15 bases between them. There are 14 residues in the CDR3. The germline V gene has CDR1 MNHEY and CDR2 SMNVEV (reference sequence). DNA of the CDR3: TGTGCCAGCAGGTTGGAAGTGGGGGTAGATACGCAGTATTTT. Translation: CASRLEVGVDTQYF.

This sequence joins TRBV6-6 and TRBJ1-2, with unresolved D. Germline V gene lookup returns CDR1 MNHNY and CDR2 SVGAGI (reference sequence). With 6 bases removed from V and 4 bases from J, the gap between germline ends came to 12 bases. The CDR3 has 13 residues. In DNA, the CDR3 is TGTGCCAGCAGCTCCCGGGATCCCTATGGCTACACCTTC. This translates into CASSSRDPYGYTF.

CDR3 region: CASSAGGGNEQFF. CDR3 nucleotide sequence: TGTGCCAGCAGCGCAGGAGGGGGGAATGAGCAGTTCTTC. V and J are TRBV9 and TRBJ2-1; D assignment may be TRBD1 or TRBD2 (6 bases each). Germline V gene data show CDR1 as SGDLS and CDR2 as YYNGEE. The CDR3 is 13 residues long. Trimming took 3 bases from V and 7 from J, leaving 11 bases between them.

The rearrangement uses TRBV21-1 and TRBJ2-6; whether TRBD1, the table's D call, matches the DNA was not checked. TRBV21-1 has pseudogene status. The CDR3 has 19 residues. The CDR3 sequence: CASSKAAGVRVCGANVLTF. The CDR3 DNA reads TGTGCCAGCAGCAAAGCCGCGGGGGTACGGGTCTGTGGGGCCAACGTCCTGACTTTC.

The chain carries TRBV5-6 and TRBJ2-7; D ambiguous. Trimming left V 5 bases short and J 3 bases short, with 15 bases between. The CDR3 sequence is 14 residues long. The germline V gene has CDR1 SGHDT and CDR2 YYEEEE. DNA of the CDR3: TGTGCCAGCAGTCTATTTACGGGCATCTACGAGCAGTACTTC. This codes for CASSLFTGIYEQYF.

The chain joins TRBV29-1 to TRBJ2-7; TRBD1 or TRBD2 may be the D gene (6 bases each). Trimming removed 6 bases from V and 1 base from J, with 13 bases in between. The CDR3 is 13 amino acids. Germline CDR1 SQVTM, CDR2 ANQGSEA. The CDR3 nucleotides read TGCAGCGTGAGGGGGGTACCTTCCTACGAGCAGTACTTC. Translated: CSVRGVPSYEQYF.

This clonotype showed up just a few times. The chain employs TRBV20-1 and TRBJ2-1; perhaps TRBD2 as D (6 bases). This CDR3 spans 15 amino acids. The germline gives CDR1 DFQATT, CDR2 SNEGSKA (reference sequence). V was shortened by 0 bases and J by 9 bases, with 18 bases between the two germline ends. The CDR3 sequence is CSAREGGRSDGEQFF. The DNA for the CDR3 is TGCAGTGCTAGAGAGGGGGGTCGGAGCGACGGTGAGCAGTTCTTC.

This clonotype was observed a handful of times. The gene calls are TRBV5-1 and TRBJ1-1, with D perhaps matching TRBD1 (5 bases). Germline assignment: CDR1 SGHRS and CDR2 YFSETQ. The V and J ends lost 5 bases and 4 bases respectively, with 15 bases between them. CDR3 length: 14 residues. The CDR3 region is CASSRDSGGTEAFF. CDR3 coding DNA: TGCGCCAGCAGTCGCGACAGCGGGGGCACTGAAGCTTTCTTT.

This clonotype appeared a few times. V is TRBV20-1 and J is TRBJ2-7; tentatively, D is TRBD2 (6 bases). Trimming cost V 5 bases and J 3 bases, with 11 bases left between them. The CDR3 sequence is 12 residues long. From germline, CDR1 is DFQATT and CDR2 SNEGSKA (reference sequence). The CDR3 spells CSAPGTYYEQYF. CDR3 DNA: TGCAGTGCTCCTGGGACTTACTACGAGCAGTACTTC.

J is TRBJ2-7 and V is TRBV18; TRBD1 agrees at 7 bases. The V gene's germline CDR1 is KGHSH and CDR2 LQKENI. The V gene end was trimmed by 3 bases and the J gene end by 1 base; junction bases not matched to a gene: 6. The CDR3 contains 15 residues. CDR3 sequence (DNA): TGTGCCAGCTCACCTGACAGGGTTGAATCCTACGAGCAGTACTTC. Its translation is CASSPDRVESYEQYF.

The V and J genes are TRBV27 and TRBJ2-7, with 10 bases that match TRBD2. The CDR3 is 14 amino acids. Germline V CDR1 and CDR2: MNHEY, SMNVEV (reference sequence). The ends lost 4 bases at V and 7 bases at J; junction bases unmatched: 7. The CDR3 region is CASSSGLALGEQYF. CDR3 DNA: TGTGCCAGCAGTTCGGGACTAGCGCTGGGGGAGCAGTACTTC.

This clonotype appeared many times. V is TRBV3-1 and J is TRBJ2-1; 12 nucleotides line up with TRBD1. V trimming: 7 bases; J trimming: 9 bases; junction bases outside the gene matches: 10. This CDR3 has 15 residues. Germline CDR1 reads LGHDT; CDR2 reads YNNKEL (reference sequence). CDR3 amino acids: CASTPGTGGAGEQFF. The CDR3 nucleotides read TGTGCCAGCACCCCAGGGACAGGGGGCGCGGGTGAGCAGTTCTTC.

At least ten counts were recorded for this clonotype. The chain employs TRBV6-1 and TRBJ2-1, with a tentative D call TRBD2 (5 bases). The length of the CDR3 is 19 residues. From germline, CDR1 is MNHNS and CDR2 SASEGT. V shed 5 bases and J shed 12 bases, with 35 bases lying between them. The CDR3 bases are TGTGCCAGCAGTCCAGCAATGACTAACTCCCGCGGGTCTCCGAGATCGCAGTTCTTC. This codes for CASSPAMTNSRGSPRSQFF.

This clonotype was counted between two and nine times. The V and J genes are TRBV7-7 and TRBJ2-7; D assignment may be TRBD1 or TRBD2 (5 bases each). Per the germline V gene, CDR1 is SSHAT and CDR2 is FNYEAQ (reference sequence). This CDR3 contains 13 residues. The V end lost 3 bases, the J end lost 4 bases, and 10 bases lay between the germline ends. In DNA form, the CDR3 reads TGTGCCAGCAGCTTGGGGACGACATACGAGCAGTACTTC. Protein sequence: CASSLGTTYEQYF.

In this sample, this clonotype turned up a few times. The V gene is TRBV28, the J gene TRBJ2-1; 13 nucleotides align to TRBD2. CDR3 length: 17 residues. V dropped 10 bases and J dropped 8; count of bases not matched to a gene: 17. Germline lookup yields CDR1 MDHEN and CDR2 SYDVKM. The CDR3 loop is CATTGTSGVLRSYEQFF. The CDR3 nucleotides are TGTGCCACGACCGGGACTAGCGGGGTTTTACGGTCGTATGAGCAGTTCTTC.

The gene calls are TRBV2 and TRBJ2-5; unclear D gene. This CDR3 has 12 residues. Trimming shortened V by 8 bases and J by 2 bases, and 9 bases separated the two germline ends. Germline V gene data show CDR1 as SNHLY and CDR2 as FYNNEI. The CDR3 spells CASGGYQETQYF. The CDR3 DNA reads TGTGCCAGCGGCGGTTATCAAGAGACCCAGTACTTC.

The CDR3 bases are TGTGCCAGGCATAATGGCAGGGAGAACACTGAAGCTTTCTTT. Translated, it gives CARHNGRENTEAFF. This sequence joins TRBV30 and TRBJ1-1, with D tentatively TRBD1 (5 bases). The germline CDR1 and CDR2 sequences are GTSNPN and SVGIG (reference sequence). Trimming pared 8 bases from V and 1 base from J, leaving 17 bases between. CDR3 length: 14 residues.

This clonotype was seen a few times. This chain connects TRBV18 to TRBJ2-5; D remains ambiguous. Trimming cost V 3 bases and J 3 bases, with 2 bases left between them. CDR3 length: 11 amino acids. From germline, CDR1 is KGHSH and CDR2 LQKENI. In nucleotides, the CDR3 is TGTGCCAGCTCACCTAAAGAGACCCAGTACTTC. Protein: CASSPKETQYF.

J is TRBJ1-6 and V is TRBV20-1; no reliable D call. CDR1 is DFQATT and CDR2 is SNEGSKA in the germline V gene (reference sequence). V was clipped by 6 bases and J by 5 bases, with 11 bases between them. This CDR3 is built from 13 residues. The CDR3: CSAPGGDNSPLHF. The CDR3 DNA reads as TGCAGTGCCCCTGGTGGGGATAATTCACCCCTCCACTTT.

About this clonotype: Given a much more abundant clone one base away, this may be a read error. V usage is TRBV6-2 or TRBV6-3 and J usage is TRBJ2-2; D might be TRBD1 or TRBD2, each matching 5 bases. From germline, CDR1 is MNHEY and CDR2 SVGEGT. The CDR3 spans 15 residues. CDR3 DNA sequence: TGTGCCAGCAGTTACTCCGGCAGGGTTCCCGGGGAGCTGGTTTTT. Its protein product is CASSYSGRVPGELVF.

There are many counts of this clonotype. This sequence joins TRBV5-1 and TRBJ2-7; D is ambiguous. CDR1 is SGHRS, CDR2 YFSETQ, per germline. The length of the CDR3 is 15 residues. The V end lost 4 bases, the J end lost 2 bases, and 16 bases lay between the germline ends. The CDR3 protein is CASSALPGPTYEQYF. DNA for the CDR3: TGCGCCAGCAGCGCGCTACCGGGTCCAACCTACGAGCAGTACTTC.

This clonotype was seen only a few times. The chain combines TRBV12-3 or TRBV12-4 with TRBJ2-7, with a possible D match to TRBD2 (6 bases). The V end lost 6 bases, the J end lost 2 bases, and 26 bases lay between the germline ends. The CDR3 extends over 18 amino acids. The CDR3: CASSPGLLPSPRPYEQYF. The CDR3 coding sequence is TGTGCCAGCAGCCCTGGACTACTACCCTCGCCCCGGCCCTACGAGCAGTACTTC.

The table lists this clonotype with a few counts. The chain combines TRBV11-2 with TRBJ2-7; TRBD2 might be the D (6 bases). The CDR3 is 14 residues long. Germline CDR1 reads SGHAT; CDR2 reads FQNNGV. Trimming took off 1 base at V and 6 bases at J, with 13 bases between the two ends. CDR3 bases: TGTGCCAGCAGCTTAGGGGGGAGGCGCGGCGAGCAGTACTTC. Amino acids: CASSLGGRRGEQYF.

The table lists this clonotype with many counts. This chain uses TRBV20-1 with TRBJ2-1; 9 bases map to TRBD2. This CDR3 region has 14 residues. J lost 12 bases, V lost 6 bases, and 15 bases had no gene match. Per the germline V gene, CDR1 is DFQATT and CDR2 is SNEGSKA (reference sequence). The CDR3 loop reads CSAPLRLAGSGQFF. The CDR3 bases are TGCAGTGCCCCGCTGAGGCTAGCGGGATCGGGGCAGTTCTTC.

This chain uses TRBV9 with TRBJ2-3; a weak D match, TRBD1 (5 bases). The CDR3 consists of 17 residues. Germline CDR1 reads SGDLS; CDR2 reads YYNGEE. V shed 0 bases and J shed 2 bases, with 16 bases lying between them. This CDR3 reads CASSVAPTRGITDTQYF. Written as DNA, the CDR3 is TGTGCCAGCAGCGTAGCTCCGACAAGGGGTATCACAGATACGCAGTATTTT.

This clonotype has ten or more counts. This chain joins TRBV3-1 and TRBJ2-2; no reliable D call. The V gene lost 5 bases and the J gene lost 4 bases, with 8 bases spanning the gap. Germline V lookup: CDR1 LGHDT, CDR2 YNNKEL (reference sequence). The CDR3 is 13 residues long. This CDR3 is CASSTLSTGELFF. CDR3 coding DNA: TGTGCCAGCAGCACTCTCTCCACCGGGGAGCTGTTTTTT. The whole variable domain, filled in from reference TRBV3-1 and TRBJ2-2, reads DTAVSQTPKYLVTQMGNDKSIKCEQNLGHDTMYWYKQDSKKFLKIMFSYNNKELIINETVPNRFSPKSPDKAHLNLHINSLELGDSAVYFCASSTLSTGELFFGEGSRLTVL.

This clonotype was seen a few times. The chain links TRBV18 to TRBJ2-4, with TRBD2 matching over 7 bases. Germline lookup yields CDR1 KGHSH and CDR2 LQKENI. The CDR3 is 15 amino acids. Unmatched junction bases numbered 10, after V lost 6 bases and J lost 5 bases. CDR3 in DNA: TGTGCCAGCTCGTTGAGAGCGGGACCCCAAAACATTCAGTACTTC. Translated: CASSLRAGPQNIQYF.

The chain uses TRBV29-1 and TRBJ1-2, with no clear D. CDR1 is SQVTM and CDR2 is ANQGSEA in the germline V gene. Trimming stripped 8 bases from V and 3 bases from J, with 10 bases between. This CDR3 contains 11 residues. Here the CDR3 reads CSSEEDYGYTF. CDR3 bases: TGCAGCTCCGAGGAGGACTATGGCTACACCTTC. Full variable domain (outside the CDR3, taken from reference TRBV29-1 and TRBJ1-2): SAVISQKPSRDICQRGTSLTIQCQVDSQVTMMFWYRQQPGQSLTLIATANQGSEATYESGFVIDKFPISRPNLTFSTLTVSNMSPEDSSIYLCSSEEDYGYTFGSGTRLTVV.

The gene calls are TRBV11-2 and TRBJ2-1; TRBD2 aligns across 7 bases. Trimming took 4 bases from V and 1 from J; bases not matched to a gene: 4. Germline-derived CDR1 and CDR2 are SGHAT and FQNNGV. The CDR3 is 15 residues long. In nucleotides, the CDR3 is TGTGCCAGCAGCTACATAGCGGGTTCCTACAATGAGCAGTTCTTC. It yields the protein CASSYIAGSYNEQFF.

The sample holds many counts of this clonotype. This chain joins TRBV18 and TRBJ2-7; 7 bases align to TRBD2. The CDR3 loop spans 15 amino acids. CDR1 and CDR2 from the germline V gene are KGHSH and LQKENI. Losses at the gene ends were 1 base for V and 7 bases for J; bases not matched to a gene: 10. CDR3 nucleotide sequence: TGTGCCAGCTCACCACAGCGGGGAGGCCAGGTGGAGCAGTACTTC. This encodes CASSPQRGGQVEQYF.

This clonotype was observed at least ten times. The V gene is TRBV2, the J gene TRBJ2-5; D is uncertain. The germline gives CDR1 SNHLY, CDR2 FYNNEI. CDR3 length: 10 residues. The V gene lost 6 bases and the J gene lost 4 bases, with 3 bases spanning the gap. In nucleotides, the CDR3 is TGTGCCAGCAGAATAGAGACCCAGTACTTC. The encoded protein is CASRIETQYF.